The rows below give T cell receptor beta chains drawn from one sample of a study of vaccination effects on CD4 cells after COVID-19. No antigen has been assigned to these receptors. The assay was immunoSEQ multiplex PCR, and TCRdb's table has in-frame clones only and misses some. The sample includes roughly 25,000 clones, approximately 74% of them seen just once. The sequenced sample was CD4+ T cells from PBMCs cultured with SARS-CoV-2 spike peptides, obtained before COVID-19 vaccination. The receptor source for this set is a human donor who received a COVID-19 vaccine. CDR3s include the opening cysteine and the closing phenylalanine or tryptophan. Fields, in order: V gene, D gene, J gene, clone size, CDR3 DNA, CDR3 protein. A D gene is named only where the DNA matches it firmly. Rows give clone size only sometimes, using once, few, many, or a class for an expanded clone.

v_call: TRBV4-1; d_call: NA; j_call: TRBJ1-2; clone_size: NA; cdr3_nt: TGCGCCAGCAGCCAAGAAACAGGAGACTATGGCTACACCTTC; cdr3_aa: CASSQETGDYGYTF
v_call: TRBV10-1; d_call: TRBD1; j_call: TRBJ2-6; clone_size: NA; cdr3_nt: TGCGCCAGCAGCCCTATTAGACAGGGCCACTCTGGGGCCAACGTCCTGACTTTC; cdr3_aa: CASSPIRQGHSGANVLTF
v_call: TRBV10-3; d_call: TRBD2; j_call: TRBJ2-2; clone_size: NA; cdr3_nt: TGTGCCATCAGTGCCCTTCCTCCGGGACTAGCGGGAGGAACGAACACCGGGGAGCTGTTTTTT; cdr3_aa: CAISALPPGLAGGTNTGELFF
v_call: TRBV4-1; d_call: NA; j_call: TRBJ1-3; clone_size: NA; cdr3_nt: TGCGCCAGCAGCCAAGGGGGCAGGGGAAGGAGTACTGGAAACACCATATATTTT; cdr3_aa: CASSQGGRGRSTGNTIYF
v_call: TRBV4-1; d_call: NA; j_call: TRBJ1-5; clone_size: NA; cdr3_nt: TGCGCCAGCAGCCCTCCAACAGGAGGGTCCAATCAGCCCCAGCATTTT; cdr3_aa: CASSPPTGGSNQPQHF
v_call: TRBV5-1; d_call: TRBD2; j_call: TRBJ2-5; clone_size: few; cdr3_nt: TGCGCCAGCAGCTTGAATGGGGAGGGAGAGACCCAGTACTTC; cdr3_aa: CASSLNGEGETQYF
v_call: TRBV3-1/TRBV3-2; d_call: NA; j_call: TRBJ1-1; clone_size: few; cdr3_nt: TGTGCCAGCAGCCAGATACCAGAGAACACTGAAGCTTTCTTT; cdr3_aa: CASSQIPENTEAFF
v_call: TRBV5-3; d_call: NA; j_call: TRBJ2-7; clone_size: NA; cdr3_nt: TGTGCCAGAAGCTTGGACCCAGCAGAATTCTACGAGCAGTACTTC; cdr3_aa: CARSLDPAEFYEQYF
v_call: TRBV11-2; d_call: TRBD1; j_call: TRBJ1-1; clone_size: NA; cdr3_nt: TGTGCCAGCAGCTTGACAGGGGGCCGCACTGAAGCTTTCTTT; cdr3_aa: CASSLTGGRTEAFF
v_call: TRBV5-1; d_call: NA; j_call: TRBJ2-3; clone_size: NA; cdr3_nt: TGCGCCAGCAGCCGTAACGTCCGATCGGGGCCTATCACAGATACGCAGTATTTT; cdr3_aa: CASSRNVRSGPITDTQYF
v_call: TRBV29-1; d_call: NA; j_call: TRBJ2-3; clone_size: NA; cdr3_nt: TGCAGCGTGAGTGATGGGGGTAGCACAGATACGCAGTATTTT; cdr3_aa: CSVSDGGSTDTQYF
v_call: TRBV10-2; d_call: TRBD2; j_call: TRBJ2-5; clone_size: NA; cdr3_nt: TGCGCCACCCGGGGTAGCGGGAGGTCACAAGAGACCCAGTACTTC; cdr3_aa: CATRGSGRSQETQYF